This T cell receptor (beta chain) came from a study of shared clonotypes between healthy human individuals (dated by TCRdb to 2020 to 2022). Background for the entire study: The cohort comprised two women and a few men aged 18 to 49 years. Per donor, three plates each were used for CD4 naive and CD4 memory, two for CD8 naive, and one for CD8 memory. Blood TCR repertoires of about 5 healthy adults were deeply sequenced to estimate repertoire size and the extent of clonotype sharing between individuals. Libraries were prepared and TCR repertoires were sequenced by different laboratories using diverse techniques, in order to increase sequencing depth and limit assay-specific biases. Per donor, leukapheresis produced somewhere between about 0.94 and 9 billion PBMCs. The study at large found these results: When a handful of donors were compared, the shared fraction of clonotypes was 5% to 6.5% for naive CD4, roughly 3.3% for naive CD8, 2% to 2.5% for memory CD4, and 0.4% for memory CD8. Only blood was sampled, and tissue TCR repertoires likely differ from those in blood. The genetic and exposure-history diversity represented was limited by the small number of donors. Higher generation probabilities were observed for clonotypes shared by all four sorted-subset donors than for non-shared clonotypes. Incomplete sequencing was indicated by rarefaction of sorted-subset datasets, despite the large sequencing depth. Estimated clonotype richness was generally larger for naive than for memory subsets. Pairwise subsampling led to the expectation that sequencing depth would affect the degree of clonotype sharing among donors.

CD8 naive samples were obtained by positive selection for CCR7 among CD45RO-negative cells, yielding a CD45RA+CCR7+ population from which TemRA cells were excluded. The donors were healthy, HIV-negative adults with no recently reported acute infections or vaccinations. All donors were Caucasian adults living in Nashville, Tennessee, USA. After blood collection by leukapheresis, PBMCs were isolated using Ficoll-Histopaque density gradient centrifugation and then cryopreserved in the vapor phase of liquid nitrogen. Analytical flow cytometry was used to check the purity and quantity of each magnetically sorted T cell population. Genomic DNA was isolated from each sorted fraction and quantified by UV absorbance on a Nanodrop 2000c. Trimming takes 0 bases from V and 3 bases from J, and the germline ends sit 4 bases apart. The CDR3 sequence holds 12 residues, the cysteine and phenylalanine included. The read is trimmed to its CDR3 DNA, 36 bases read in frame from base 1. CDR1 and CDR2 were assigned from the germline V gene (reference sequence) as GTSNPN and SVGIG.

Using the deep immunoSEQ assay, TCR CDR3 regions were amplified from genomic DNA by multiplex PCR. Extracted genomic DNA from each cell subset was distributed evenly across all wells of several immunoSEQ 96-well plates, and each plate was treated as a replicate. For sorted subsets, roughly 200 ng of genomic DNA, equivalent to 25,000 to 35,000 T cell genomes, went into each replicate PCR. Purified libraries were measured with a Qubit 3.0 fluorometer, size-checked on a Bioanalyzer 2100, and measured again with the KAPA Library Quantification kit. Every immunoSEQ 96-well plate was sequenced on a dedicated single-read 150-cycle Illumina NextSeq 550 flow cell. Under the source paper's analysis protocol: Because the immunoSEQ output held only junctional sequences and lacked quality scores, the filtering could not match the filtering applied to full-length reads. Sequences were annotated with PyIR, a Python wrapper for IgBLAST v1.9, using IMGT germline references to assign V/J genes and CDR3. Reads with weak V/J assignments (E-value above 1e-6), missing CDR3, stop codons, out-of-frame junctions, or ambiguous translated residues were removed. V3J clonotypes were defined as sequences sharing the same inferred V gene, J gene, and CDR3 amino acid sequence. Percentage overlap between repertoires was calculated by dividing the number of shared unique clonotypes by the size of the smaller repertoire. RTK rarefaction, the Chao1 estimator, and Recon v2.1 estimates of unobserved clonotypes were used to assess repertoire richness. For all TCRbeta clonotypes obtained by the gDNA method from a handful of donors, generation probabilities were computed with OLGA. Entries here come from immuneACCESS through TCRdb and include only in-frame sequences with V and J called. Some clones fail to appear in such tables; in the studies checked, an unresolved V gene covers under half of the shortfall, and the cause of the remainder is unknown. V and J calls and clone size come straight from that table; D and trimming were deduced from the DNA. The table for this sample lists approximately 2,200,000 clones; roughly 91% of them were counted only once. 1.5% to 2% of the sample comes from the top ten.

Remarks on this clone: It has no known antigen specificity. Base quality data are lacking; no much larger clone is found one base away. The same CDR3 arises from other DNA sequences in this sample as well.

The rearranged chain carries TRBV30 and TRBJ2-3; no D segment can be confidently identified. Sequencing input: naive CD8+ T cells from PBMCs. What the cell subset or site label conveys for this sample: CD45RA+CCR7+. The receptor comes from a young man in good health. Some clones in this sample may be carry-over from other donors' samples. The CDR3: CAWSVRTDTQYF. The DNA sequence is as follows: TGTGCCTGGAGTGTCCGGACAGATACGCAGTATTTT.